A selection of T cell receptor beta chains follows, all from one sample in a study of regulatory T cells in long-lasting Graves disease. MiXCR, applied by TCRdb to the multiplex PCR reads, yields one record per CDR3 protein. Of hundreds of thousands of distinct CDR3 sequences in the sample, around 15% are singletons; the top ten hold 20% to 25%. These data were also filed under a second study, of T cells in Graves' hyperthyroidism and ophthalmopathy.

Sample: peripheral blood mononuclear cells (PBMCs), taken at new diagnosis, from a patient treated with antithyroid drugs. Every receptor here comes from a woman aged 35-60 years with Graves disease. Each CDR3 is given with its conserved first and last residue. A D gene is named only where the DNA matches it firmly. Not every row has a clone size; where given, it reads once, few, many or a size class.

J gene,clone size,D gene,V gene,CDR3 DNA,CDR3 protein
TRBJ2-5,many,NA,TRBV11-2,TGTGCCAGCAGTTGGGGTCAAGAGACCCAGTACTTC,CASSWGQETQYF
TRBJ1-4,many,NA,TRBV11-2,TGTGCCAGCAGCTTAATTTACGAAAAACTGTTTTTT,CASSLIYEKLFF
TRBJ2-7,NA,NA,TRBV11-3,TGTGCCAGCAGCTTCTACCACGGACAGACCTACGAGCAGTACTTC,CASSFYHGQTYEQYF
TRBJ2-5,NA,NA,TRBV2,TGTGCCAGCAGTGCCCGGCCTGGGGAGACCCAGTACTTC,CASSARPGETQYF
TRBJ2-7,many,NA,TRBV6-1,TGTGCCAGCAGTGTAAACCAGCGGAGTATTTACTACGAGCAGTACTTC,CASSVNQRSIYYEQYF
TRBJ2-3,NA,NA,TRBV19,TGTGCCAGTAGTATGTCGCTTAGCACAGATACGCAGTATTTT,CASSMSLSTDTQYF
TRBJ2-1,NA,TRBD1,TRBV30,TGTGCCTCCCCGACAGGGGCGGCAATCGGTGAGCAGTTCTTC,CASPTGAAIGEQFF
TRBJ1-3,NA,NA,TRBV7-9,TGTGCCAGCAGCTTTTCAGCCGGGACTCTTAACACCATATATTTT,CASSFSAGTLNTIYF
TRBJ1-1,many,NA,TRBV20-1,TGCAGTGCTAGAGGGGGCATGTCTGAAGCTTTCTTT,CSARGGMSEAFF
TRBJ2-3,few,NA,TRBV12-3/TRBV12-4,TGTGCCAGCAGTTTAAGGCCAGACACAGATACGCAGTATTTT,CASSLRPDTDTQYF
TRBJ2-1,many,NA,TRBV6-5,TGTGCCAGCAGTTACTCGACCCGAAACGACAATGAGCAGTTCTTC,CASSYSTRNDNEQFF
TRBJ1-4,many,NA,TRBV28,TGTGCCTGCCGGGGGGGCTTTAATGAAAAACTGTTTTTT,CACRGGFNEKLFF
TRBJ1-5,NA,NA,TRBV7-6,TGTGCCAGCAGCTTAGCCGGTGGGAGCGGGCAGCCCCAGCATTTT,CASSLAGGSGQPQHF
TRBJ2-7,many,NA,TRBV13,TGTGCCAGCAGCTTCGGCCGAAGGGGCGGAACCTACGAGCAGTACTTC,CASSFGRRGGTYEQYF
TRBJ1-4,NA,TRBD1,TRBV11-3,TGTGCCAGCAGCTTAGGACAGGGATGGGAAAAACTGTTTTTT,CASSLGQGWEKLFF
TRBJ2-5,few,TRBD1,TRBV4-2,TGTGCCAGCAGCCAAGCCACAGGGGGTCGAGAGGAGACCCAGTACTTC,CASSQATGGREETQYF
TRBJ1-1,many,TRBD1,TRBV6-1,TGTGCCAGCAGGACAGGGCGTCTAGAAGCTTTCTTT,CASRTGRLEAFF
TRBJ1-5,many,NA,TRBV12-3/TRBV12-4,TGTGCCAGCAGTTTAAATCCTTCGGGACAGCCCCAGCATTTT,CASSLNPSGQPQHF
TRBJ1-5,NA,NA,TRBV7-9,TGTGCCAGCAGCTTATCGGGGGCTCGCAATCAGCCCCAGCATTTT,CASSLSGARNQPQHF
TRBJ1-3,NA,NA,TRBV12-3/TRBV12-4,TGTGCCAGCAGTTTAGGCGGGCAACCTGGAAACACCATATATTTT,CASSLGGQPGNTIYF
TRBJ1-5,many,NA,TRBV12-3/TRBV12-4,TGTGCCAGCAATTTCTCCGAACAGGCTAATCAGCCCCAGCATTTT,CASNFSEQANQPQHF
TRBJ2-7,NA,NA,TRBV6-1,TGTGCCAGCACCCGCCGCAGGGGCACACCCTACGAGCAGTACTTC,CASTRRRGTPYEQYF
TRBJ2-4,few,NA,TRBV7-2,TGTGCCAGCAGCTTAGCTGTTGTTCTAGCCAAAAACATTCAGTACTTC,CASSLAVVLAKNIQYF
TRBJ2-7,many,TRBD2,TRBV5-4,TGTGCCAGCAGCACGGGACTAGCAAGCGAGCAGTACTTC,CASSTGLASEQYF
TRBJ2-1,few,NA,TRBV12-5,TGTGCTAGTGGTTTGGTACTGGGGGCTTCCGACAATGAGCAGTTCTTC,CASGLVLGASDNEQFF
TRBJ1-2,many,NA,TRBV2,TGTGCCAGCAGTGGTGATAGCACGAACTATGGCTACACCTTC,CASSGDSTNYGYTF
TRBJ2-1,many,NA,TRBV24-1,TGTGCCACCAGTGATACCTACAAGGGGGGCTTCTACAATGAGCAGTTCTTC,CATSDTYKGGFYNEQFF
TRBJ1-1,few,TRBD1,TRBV6-2/TRBV6-3,TGTGCCAGCAGTTACGACAGGGAAAGGAGTATGAACACTGAAGCTTTCTTT,CASSYDRERSMNTEAFF
TRBJ2-6,NA,TRBD1,TRBV12-3/TRBV12-4,TGTGCCACACAGGGGGGGGCCAACGTCCTGACTTTC,CATQGGANVLTF
TRBJ2-7,many,TRBD2,TRBV12-3/TRBV12-4,TGTGCCAGCACCTCGACTAGCGGGGGTTACGAGCAGTACTTC,CASTSTSGGYEQYF
TRBJ1-6,NA,TRBD1,TRBV7-9,TGTGCCAGCAGAACCGGGACAGGGGTCTATAATTCACCCCTCCACTTT,CASRTGTGVYNSPLHF
TRBJ2-4,many,NA,TRBV18,TGTGCCAGCTCACCACCCGGGGAAAACATTCAGTACTTC,CASSPPGENIQYF
TRBJ2-4,few,NA,TRBV6-5,TGTGCCAGCAGTTACTCAAGTGTGGCCAAAAACATTCAGTACTTC,CASSYSSVAKNIQYF
TRBJ2-1,few,NA,TRBV2,TGTGCCAGCAGGGGAAAGCATATAGGCTCCTACAATGAGCAGTTCTTC,CASRGKHIGSYNEQFF
TRBJ1-2,many,NA,TRBV12-3/TRBV12-4,TGTGCCAGCAGTTTTACGGCCGACAAAAGCTATGGCTACACCTTC,CASSFTADKSYGYTF
TRBJ2-2,many,NA,TRBV6-9,TGTGCCAGCAGTTACGATGGAGTCGCAATAAGGGAGCTGTTTTTT,CASSYDGVAIRELFF
TRBJ2-2,NA,NA,TRBV10-3,TGTGCCATCAGTGAGTCCCCGCCGAACACCGGGGAGCTGTTTTTT,CAISESPPNTGELFF
TRBJ2-3,many,NA,TRBV2,TGTGCCAGCAGTCGACCACCGGGCACAGATACGCAGTATTTT,CASSRPPGTDTQYF
TRBJ2-3,few,TRBD1,TRBV6-1,TGTGCCAGCAGTGAACGGCTAACAGGGGGTAGCACAGATACGCAGTATTTT,CASSERLTGGSTDTQYF
TRBJ1-1,NA,NA,TRBV7-9,TGTGCCAGCAGCGACCTGGGGAGGACTGGTGGAATGAACACTGAAGCTTTCTTT,CASSDLGRTGGMNTEAFF
TRBJ1-4,NA,TRBD1,TRBV6-1,TGTGCCAGCAGTGGAGGGACAGGGTTCCGAAAACTGTTTTTT,CASSGGTGFRKLFF
TRBJ2-3,many,TRBD1,TRBV6-1,TGTGCCAGCAGACGACAGGGTAGCACAGATACGCAGTATTTT,CASRRQGSTDTQYF
TRBJ1-3,many,NA,TRBV7-2,TGTGCCAGCAGCTTAGCGGGGACGACCTCCCGAAACACCATATATTTT,CASSLAGTTSRNTIYF
TRBJ2-3,few,TRBD2,TRBV9,TGTGCCAGCAGCCCCCGTGGCGGGACTACCAGCACAGATACGCAGTATTTT,CASSPRGGTTSTDTQYF
TRBJ1-2,NA,TRBD1,TRBV7-4,TGTGCCAGCAGCAGGGCAGGGGGCTCGCTGTACTATGGCTACACCTTC,CASSRAGGSLYYGYTF
TRBJ2-5,NA,TRBD2,TRBV5-1,TGCGCCAGCAGCCTCTCCGGCCGCGGGGGGGCCGGGGAGACCCAGTACTTC,CASSLSGRGGAGETQYF
TRBJ2-1,NA,NA,TRBV6-1,TGTGCCAGCAGTGCTTATTTTAGGGTGGAGCAGTTCTTC,CASSAYFRVEQFF
TRBJ2-3,NA,NA,TRBV5-1,TGCGCCAGCAGCTACGGGCAGGCAGATACGCAGTATTTT,CASSYGQADTQYF
TRBJ1-3,few,NA,TRBV7-9,TGTGCCAGCAGCTTAACCGGGGGTGGTGGCTCTGGAAACACCATATATTTT,CASSLTGGGGSGNTIYF
TRBJ2-5,many,NA,TRBV3-1,TGTGCCAGCAGCCCCGAGACCCAGTACTTC,CASSPETQYF
TRBJ2-7,NA,NA,TRBV4-1,TGCGCCAGCAGCCACCCGCTAGGGTCCTACGAGCAGTACTTC,CASSHPLGSYEQYF
TRBJ1-3,few,NA,TRBV10-3,TGTGCCATCACAAAAGCTACTGGAAACACCATATATTTT,CAITKATGNTIYF